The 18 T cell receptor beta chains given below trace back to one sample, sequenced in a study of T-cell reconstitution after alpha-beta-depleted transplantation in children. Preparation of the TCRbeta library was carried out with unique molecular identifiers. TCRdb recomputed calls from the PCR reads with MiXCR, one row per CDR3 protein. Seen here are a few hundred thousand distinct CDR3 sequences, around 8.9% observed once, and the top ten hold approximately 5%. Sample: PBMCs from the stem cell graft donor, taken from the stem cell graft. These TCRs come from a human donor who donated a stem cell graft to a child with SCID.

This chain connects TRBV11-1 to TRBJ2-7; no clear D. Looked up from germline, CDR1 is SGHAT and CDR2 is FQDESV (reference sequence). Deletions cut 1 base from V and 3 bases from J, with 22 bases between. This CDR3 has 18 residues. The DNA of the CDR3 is TGTGCCAGCAGCTTAGGGTTTGGCCAGCCTAAAATTCACTACGAGCAGTACTTC. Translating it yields CASSLGFGQPKIHYEQYF. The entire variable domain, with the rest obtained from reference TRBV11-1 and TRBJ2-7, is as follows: EAEVAQSPRYKITEKSQAVAFWCDPISGHATLYWYRQILGQGPELLVQFQDESVVDDSQLPKDRFSAERLKGVDSTLKIQPAELGDSAMYLCASSLGFGQPKIHYEQYFGPGTRLTVT.

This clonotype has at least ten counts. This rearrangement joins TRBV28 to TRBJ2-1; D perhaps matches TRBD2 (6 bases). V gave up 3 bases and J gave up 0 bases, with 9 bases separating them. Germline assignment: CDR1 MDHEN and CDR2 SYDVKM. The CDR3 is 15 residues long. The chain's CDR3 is CASSFAGSSYNEQFF. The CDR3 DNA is TGTGCCAGCAGTTTCGCGGGGAGCTCCTACAATGAGCAGTTCTTC.

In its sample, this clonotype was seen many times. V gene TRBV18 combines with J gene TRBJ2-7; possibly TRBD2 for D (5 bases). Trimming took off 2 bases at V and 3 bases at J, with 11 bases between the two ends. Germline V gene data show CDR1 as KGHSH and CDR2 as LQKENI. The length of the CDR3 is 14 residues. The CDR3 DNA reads TGTGCCAGCTCACCAGGGCTAGCTGTCTACGAGCAGTACTTC. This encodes CASSPGLAVYEQYF.

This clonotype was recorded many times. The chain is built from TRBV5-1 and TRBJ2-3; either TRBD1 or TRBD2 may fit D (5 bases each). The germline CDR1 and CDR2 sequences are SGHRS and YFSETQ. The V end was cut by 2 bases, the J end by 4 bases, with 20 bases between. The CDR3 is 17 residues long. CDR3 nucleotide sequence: TGCGCCAGCAGCTTCCGGGGCCCAGGGATCTTCCCAGATACGCAGTATTTT. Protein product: CASSFRGPGIFPDTQYF.

The CDR3 coding sequence is TGTGCCAGCAGTGGCCACAGGGAAATAGTAGATACGCAGTATTTT. Its protein product is CASSGHREIVDTQYF. V and J are TRBV6-1 and TRBJ2-3, with a tentative D call TRBD1 (6 bases). Trimming cost V 4 bases and J 5 bases, with 16 bases left between them. Germline V gene sequence: CDR1 MNHNS, CDR2 SASEGT. This CDR3 region has 15 residues.

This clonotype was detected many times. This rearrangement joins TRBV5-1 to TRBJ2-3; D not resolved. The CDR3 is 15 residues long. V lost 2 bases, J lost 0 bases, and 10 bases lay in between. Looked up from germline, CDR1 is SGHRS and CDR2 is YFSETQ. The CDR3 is CASSFIGSSTDTQYF. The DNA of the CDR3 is TGCGCCAGCAGCTTTATTGGTTCCAGCACAGATACGCAGTATTTT.

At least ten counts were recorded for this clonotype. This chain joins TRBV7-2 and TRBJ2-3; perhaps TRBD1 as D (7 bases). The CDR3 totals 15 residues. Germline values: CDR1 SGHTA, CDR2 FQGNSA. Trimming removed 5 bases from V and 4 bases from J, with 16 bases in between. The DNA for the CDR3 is TGTGCCAGCAGCCTCGCCAGGGGGGCCGCAGATACGCAGTATTTT. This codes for CASSLARGAADTQYF. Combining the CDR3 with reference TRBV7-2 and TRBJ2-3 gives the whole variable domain GAGVSQSPSNKVTEKGKDVELRCDPISGHTALYWYRQSLGQGLEFLIYFQGNSAPDKSGLPSDRFSAERTGGSVSTLTIQRTQQEDSAVYLCASSLARGAADTQYFGPGTRLTVL.

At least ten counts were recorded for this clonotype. The CDR3 region has the DNA TGTGCCAGCAGCTGGGGACAGGGAACCGGGGAGCTGTTTTTT. Translation: CASSWGQGTGELFF. The V gene is TRBV12-3 or TRBV12-4, the J gene TRBJ2-2; 9 bases fit TRBD1. This CDR3 contains 14 residues. J lost 5 bases, V lost 6 bases, and 4 bases had no gene match.

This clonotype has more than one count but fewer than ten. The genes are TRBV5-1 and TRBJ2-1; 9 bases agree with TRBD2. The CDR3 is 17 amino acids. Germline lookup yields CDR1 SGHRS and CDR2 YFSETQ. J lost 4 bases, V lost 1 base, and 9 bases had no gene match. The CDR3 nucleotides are TGCGCCAGCAGCTTGAAAGTCTCCCTAGCGGGATACAATGAGCAGTTCTTC. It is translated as CASSLKVSLAGYNEQFF.

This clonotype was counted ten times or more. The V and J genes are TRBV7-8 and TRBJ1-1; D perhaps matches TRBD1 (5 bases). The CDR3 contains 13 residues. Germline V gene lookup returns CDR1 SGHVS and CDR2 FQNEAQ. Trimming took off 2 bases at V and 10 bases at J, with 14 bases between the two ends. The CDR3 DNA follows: TGTGCCAGCAGCTTAAGCGGGAGGGGTCGAGCTTTCTTT. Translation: CASSLSGRGRAFF.

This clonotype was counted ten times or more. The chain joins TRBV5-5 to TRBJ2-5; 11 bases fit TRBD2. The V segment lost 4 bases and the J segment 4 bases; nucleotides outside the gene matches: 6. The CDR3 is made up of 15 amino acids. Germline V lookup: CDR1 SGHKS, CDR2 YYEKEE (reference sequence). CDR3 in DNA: TGTGCCAGCAGCGCTAGCGGGGGGCTGTTAGAGACCCAGTACTTC. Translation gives CASSASGGLLETQYF. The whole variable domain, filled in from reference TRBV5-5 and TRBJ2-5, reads DAGVTQSPTHLIKTRGQQVTLRCSPISGHKSVSWYQQVLGQGPQFIFQYYEKEERGRGNFPDRFSARQFPNYSSELNVNALLLGDSALYLCASSASGGLLETQYFGPGTRLLVL.

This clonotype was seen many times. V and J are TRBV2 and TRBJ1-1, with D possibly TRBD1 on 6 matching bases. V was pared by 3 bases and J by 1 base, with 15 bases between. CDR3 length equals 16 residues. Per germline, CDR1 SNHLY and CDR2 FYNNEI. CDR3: CASSDAWGQANTEAFF. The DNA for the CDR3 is TGTGCCAGCAGTGATGCCTGGGGGCAGGCGAACACTGAAGCTTTCTTT.

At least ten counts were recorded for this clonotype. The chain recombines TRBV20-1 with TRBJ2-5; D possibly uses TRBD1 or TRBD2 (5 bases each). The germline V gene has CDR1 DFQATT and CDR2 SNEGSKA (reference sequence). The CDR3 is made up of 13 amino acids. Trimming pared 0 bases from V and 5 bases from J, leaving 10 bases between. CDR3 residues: CSARDRGAETQYF. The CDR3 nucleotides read TGCAGTGCTAGAGATCGAGGGGCCGAGACCCAGTACTTC.

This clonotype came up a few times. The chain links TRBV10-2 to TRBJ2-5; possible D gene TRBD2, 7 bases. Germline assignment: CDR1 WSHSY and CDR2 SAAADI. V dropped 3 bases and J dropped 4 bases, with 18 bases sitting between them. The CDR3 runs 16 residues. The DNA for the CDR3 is TGCGCCAGCAGTGACTTCGGGCGGGGGCCCGGAGAGACCCAGTACTTC. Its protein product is CASSDFGRGPGETQYF.

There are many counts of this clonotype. The CDR3, as DNA: TGTGCCAGCAGTTTAGCGCTAGGGGATCCTGAAGGCACTGAAGCTTTCTTT. Protein: CASSLALGDPEGTEAFF. The gene calls are TRBV12-3 or TRBV12-4 and TRBJ1-1; D may be TRBD1 (5 bases). V lost 0 bases, J lost 4 bases, and 18 bases lay in between. The CDR3 consists of 17 residues.

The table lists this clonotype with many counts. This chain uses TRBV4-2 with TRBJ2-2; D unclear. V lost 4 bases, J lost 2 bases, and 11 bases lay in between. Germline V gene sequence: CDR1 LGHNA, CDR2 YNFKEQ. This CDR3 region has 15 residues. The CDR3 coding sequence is TGTGCCAGCAGCCGCGGAGCCGTAAACACCGGGGAGCTGTTTTTT. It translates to CASSRGAVNTGELFF.

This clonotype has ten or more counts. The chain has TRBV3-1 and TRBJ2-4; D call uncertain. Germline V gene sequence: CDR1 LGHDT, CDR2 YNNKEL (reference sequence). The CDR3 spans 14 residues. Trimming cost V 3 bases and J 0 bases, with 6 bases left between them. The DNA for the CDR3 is TGTGCCAGCAGCCATAACACAGCCAAAAACATTCAGTACTTC. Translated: CASSHNTAKNIQYF.

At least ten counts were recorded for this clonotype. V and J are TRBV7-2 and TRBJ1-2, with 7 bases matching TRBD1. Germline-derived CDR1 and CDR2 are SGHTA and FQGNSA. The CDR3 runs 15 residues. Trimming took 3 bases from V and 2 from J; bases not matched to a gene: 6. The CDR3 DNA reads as TGTGCCAGCAGCTTCCGACAGGGACTGAACTATGGCTACACCTTC. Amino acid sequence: CASSFRQGLNYGYTF.